The 3 T cell receptor beta chains given below trace back to one sample, sequenced in a study of T cell repertoires in cytomegalovirus infection. TCRdb passed the reads through MiXCR, listing each CDR3 protein once. The repertoire holds more than 95,000 distinct CDR3 sequences, around 30% seen once, with 58% in the top ten. The antigens of these receptors remain unknown. Specimen: CD8+ T cells from cultured PBMCs, collected from culture after CMV antigen stimulation. These receptors originate from a human donor in good health (CMV status not recorded). Some clones in this sample may be carry-over from other donors' samples.

Only a few counts were recorded for this clonotype. The rearrangement uses TRBV12-3 or TRBV12-4 and TRBJ1-4; 8 bases line up with TRBD1. With V trimmed by 6 bases and J by 5 bases, 17 bases remained unmatched. This CDR3 has 18 residues. The CDR3 protein is CASRTGTGRYETNEKLFF. CDR3 DNA sequence: TGTGCCAGCAGGACCGGGACAGGACGGTATGAAACGAATGAAAAACTGTTTTTT.

This rearrangement joins TRBV12-3 or TRBV12-4 to TRBJ2-4; D remains ambiguous. V was cut by 6 bases and J by 5 bases, with 8 bases left in between. The CDR3 contains 12 residues. CDR3 sequence reads: CASRQTENIQYF. The CDR3 DNA is TGTGCCAGCAGGCAAACGGAAAACATTCAGTACTTC.

The chain uses TRBV12-3 or TRBV12-4 and TRBJ2-1, with 7 bases identical to TRBD1. The V gene end was trimmed by 6 bases and the J gene end by 5 bases; junction bases not matched to a gene: 4. The CDR3 totals 13 residues. The CDR3 loop is CASSYGQDNEQFF. The DNA of the CDR3 is TGTGCCAGCAGCTACGGACAGGACAATGAGCAGTTCTTC.